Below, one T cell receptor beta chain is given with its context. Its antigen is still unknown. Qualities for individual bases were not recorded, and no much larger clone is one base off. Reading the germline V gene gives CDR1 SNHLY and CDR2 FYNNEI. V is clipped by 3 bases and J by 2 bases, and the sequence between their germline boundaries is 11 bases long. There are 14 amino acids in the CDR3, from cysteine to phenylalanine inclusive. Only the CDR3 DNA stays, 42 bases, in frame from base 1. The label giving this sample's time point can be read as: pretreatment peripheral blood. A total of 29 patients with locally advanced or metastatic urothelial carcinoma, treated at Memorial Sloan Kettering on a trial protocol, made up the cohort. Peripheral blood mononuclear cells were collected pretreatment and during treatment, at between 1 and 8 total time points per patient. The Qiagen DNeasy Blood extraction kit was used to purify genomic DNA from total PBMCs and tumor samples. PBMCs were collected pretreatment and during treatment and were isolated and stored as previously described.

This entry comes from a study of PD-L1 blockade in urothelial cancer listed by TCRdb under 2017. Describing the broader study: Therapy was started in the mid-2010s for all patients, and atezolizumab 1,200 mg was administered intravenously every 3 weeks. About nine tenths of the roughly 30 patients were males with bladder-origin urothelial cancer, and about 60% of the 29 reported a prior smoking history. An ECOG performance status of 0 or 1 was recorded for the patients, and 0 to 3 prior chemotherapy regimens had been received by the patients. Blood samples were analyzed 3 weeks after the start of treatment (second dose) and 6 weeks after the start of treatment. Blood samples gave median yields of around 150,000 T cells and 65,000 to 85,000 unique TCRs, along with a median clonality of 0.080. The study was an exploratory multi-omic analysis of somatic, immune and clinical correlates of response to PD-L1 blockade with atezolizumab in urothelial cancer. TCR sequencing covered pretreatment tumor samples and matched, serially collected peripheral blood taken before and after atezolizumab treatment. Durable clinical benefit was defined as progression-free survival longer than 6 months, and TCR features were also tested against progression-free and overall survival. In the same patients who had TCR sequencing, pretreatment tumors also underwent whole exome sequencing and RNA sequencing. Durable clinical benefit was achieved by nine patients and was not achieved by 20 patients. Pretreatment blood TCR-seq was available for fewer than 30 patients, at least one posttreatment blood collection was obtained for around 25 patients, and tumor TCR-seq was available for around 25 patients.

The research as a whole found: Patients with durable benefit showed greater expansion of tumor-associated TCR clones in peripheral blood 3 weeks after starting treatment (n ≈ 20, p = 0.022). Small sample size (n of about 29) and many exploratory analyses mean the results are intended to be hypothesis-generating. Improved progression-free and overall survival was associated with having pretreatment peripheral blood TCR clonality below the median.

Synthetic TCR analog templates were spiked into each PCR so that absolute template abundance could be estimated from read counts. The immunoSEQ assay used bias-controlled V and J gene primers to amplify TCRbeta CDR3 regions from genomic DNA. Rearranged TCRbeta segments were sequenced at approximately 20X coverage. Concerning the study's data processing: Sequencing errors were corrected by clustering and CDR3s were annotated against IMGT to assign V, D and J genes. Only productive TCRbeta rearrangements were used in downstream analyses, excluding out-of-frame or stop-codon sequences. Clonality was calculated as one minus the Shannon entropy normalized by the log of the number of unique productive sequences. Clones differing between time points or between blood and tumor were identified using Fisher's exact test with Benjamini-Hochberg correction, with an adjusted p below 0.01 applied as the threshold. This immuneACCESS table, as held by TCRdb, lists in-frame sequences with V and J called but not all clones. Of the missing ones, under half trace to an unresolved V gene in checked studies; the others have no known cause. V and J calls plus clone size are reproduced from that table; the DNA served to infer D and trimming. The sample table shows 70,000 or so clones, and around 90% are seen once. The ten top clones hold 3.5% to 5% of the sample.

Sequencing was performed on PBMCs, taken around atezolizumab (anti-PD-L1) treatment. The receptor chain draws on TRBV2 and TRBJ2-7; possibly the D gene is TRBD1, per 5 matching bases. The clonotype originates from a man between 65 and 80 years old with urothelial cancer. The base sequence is TGTGCCAGCAGTGAGTTTGCCAGGGCCTACGAGCAGTACTTC. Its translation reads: CASSEFARAYEQYF. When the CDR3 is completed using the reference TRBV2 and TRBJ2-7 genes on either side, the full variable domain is EPEVTQTPSHQVTQMGQEVILRCVPISNHLYFYWYRQILGQKVEFLVSFYNNEISEKSEIFDDQFSVERPDGSNFTLKIRSTKLEDSAMYFCASSEFARAYEQYFGPGTRLTVT.